The 32 T cell receptor beta chains below all came from one sample that was sequenced in a study of T cells in Graves' hyperthyroidism and ophthalmopathy (dated by TCRdb to the late 2010s). Library preparation was by multiplex PCR. The sequencer listed for this sample is Illumina HiSeq 2000. TCR beta CDR3 regions were amplified from RNA transcripts. For the first round of RT-PCR on the TCR CDR3, the HTBI primer set was used together with the Qiagen OneStep RT-PCR kit. Using fastp trimming at Q25 and MiXCR clonotype assembly, TCRdb reanalyzed the public sequencing data and kept in-frame beta chains. Every distinct CDR3 protein forms one entry, paired with its most common genes and DNA. The sample table contains roughly 840,000 distinct CDR3 sequences; only one count was recorded for about 38% of them. The ten largest clones represent approximately 10% of the sample. Source material: blood. Every receptor here comes from a man younger than 30 with Graves' hyperthyroidism.

This clonotype was seen many times. This chain connects TRBV2 to TRBJ1-1, with D tentatively TRBD1 (5 bases). This CDR3 is built from 15 residues. V gave up 7 bases and J gave up 1 base, with 16 bases separating them. CDR1 and CDR2 (germline): SNHLY, FYNNEI. CDR3 DNA: TGTGCCAGCAATCTGGGGGGGAATCGGAACACTGAAGCTTTCTTT. This translates into CASNLGGNRNTEAFF.

The chain couples TRBV2 to TRBJ2-3, with no clear D. The length of the CDR3 is 11 residues. Deletions cut 8 bases from V and 5 bases from J, with 8 bases between. Per germline, CDR1 SNHLY and CDR2 FYNNEI. In nucleotides, the CDR3 is TGTGCCAGCGATTTAGGAGATACGCAGTATTTT. This encodes CASDLGDTQYF.

This clonotype was seen repeatedly, ten times or more. The chain employs TRBV2 and TRBJ2-7, with 9 bases fitting TRBD1. The V gene's germline CDR1 is SNHLY and CDR2 FYNNEI. V gave up 6 bases and J gave up 2 bases; unmatched junction bases: 5. The CDR3 totals 14 residues. In DNA, the CDR3 is TGTGCCAGCAGGGGACAGGGAGGGACCTACGAGCAGTACTTC. This sequence encodes CASRGQGGTYEQYF.

This chain connects TRBV6-1 to TRBJ2-7, with D tentatively TRBD1 (6 bases). The germline gives CDR1 MNHNS, CDR2 SASEGT. The CDR3 is 14 residues long. Trimming removed 8 bases from V and 2 bases from J, with 16 bases in between. CDR3 bases: TGTGCCAGCGGGGACAAGGGCACGACCTACGAGCAGTACTTC. Protein product: CASGDKGTTYEQYF.

Concerning this clonotype: The CDR3 carries no conserved terminal phenylalanine or tryptophan, so it likely arises from a read error. CDR3 DNA sequence: TGTGCCAGCAGCCCCCGGGAAGGGGGCAGTAATTCACCCCTCCACATT. Protein sequence: CASSPREGGSNSPLHI. The chain has TRBV7-9 and TRBJ1-6; TRBD1 matches 7 bases. The CDR3 runs 16 residues. Germline values: CDR1 SEHNR, CDR2 FQNEAQ (reference sequence). Trimming at V came to 5 bases and at J to 6 bases, leaving 10 bases not matched to a gene.

Many counts were recorded for this clonotype. V is TRBV12-3 or TRBV12-4 and J is TRBJ1-1; perhaps TRBD1 as D (5 bases). The CDR3 contains 13 residues. V was pared by 1 base and J by 4 bases, with 7 bases between. CDR3 sequence (DNA): TGTGCCAGCAGTTTAGGGGACCCCACTGAAGCTTTCTTT. Translation gives CASSLGDPTEAFF.

The chain recombines TRBV6-5 with TRBJ2-7; tentative D call: TRBD2 (5 bases). Per the germline V gene, CDR1 is MNHEY and CDR2 is SVGAGI. Between the trimmed V and J ends, which lost 2 bases and 2 bases, there was a span of 13 bases. The CDR3 loop spans 15 amino acids. The CDR3 sequence: CASSYEWRGPYEQYF. Written as DNA, the CDR3 is TGTGCCAGCAGTTACGAGTGGAGAGGGCCCTACGAGCAGTACTTC.

The V call is TRBV4-1, the J call TRBJ1-6, with D maybe TRBD1 (5 bases). Per germline, CDR1 MGHRA and CDR2 YSYEKL. The CDR3 loop spans 15 amino acids. V shed 0 bases and J shed 10 bases, with 13 bases lying between them. The CDR3 protein is CASSQDGGAGSPLHF. The CDR3 DNA reads as TGCGCCAGCAGCCAAGATGGAGGGGCAGGATCACCCCTCCACTTT.

This clonotype has only a few counts. This rearrangement joins TRBV19 to TRBJ2-2, with 8 bases fitting TRBD1. This CDR3 is built from 15 residues. The J segment lost 4 bases and the V segment lost 3 bases, leaving 4 bases of the junction unmatched. The germline gives CDR1 LNHDA, CDR2 SQIVND (reference sequence). In nucleotides, the CDR3 is TGTGCCAGTAGTATGGTTACAGGGGGCACCGGGGAGCTGTTTTTT. Residues: CASSMVTGGTGELFF. The complete variable domain, with remaining parts taken from reference TRBV19 and TRBJ2-2, reads DGGITQSPKYLFRKEGQNVTLSCEQNLNHDAMYWYRQDPGQGLRLIYYSQIVNDFQKGDIAEGYSVSREKKESFPLTVTSAQKNPTAFYLCASSMVTGGTGELFFGEGSRLTVL.

This chain uses TRBV6-5 with TRBJ2-2, with D unresolved. Germline CDR1 MNHEY, CDR2 SVGAGI. The V end lost 4 bases, the J end lost 6 bases, and 9 bases lay between the germline ends. This CDR3 spans 13 amino acids. The CDR3 DNA sequence: TGTGCCAGCAGTTTTTACGATCCCGGGGAGCTGTTTTTT. Its translation is CASSFYDPGELFF.

The sample holds many counts of this clonotype. The rearrangement uses TRBV19 and TRBJ1-5; D remains unclear. CDR1 and CDR2 (germline): LNHDA, SQIVND (reference sequence). The germline V and J ends were trimmed by 4 bases and 5 bases, with 9 bases remaining between them. The CDR3 is made up of 13 amino acids. DNA of the CDR3: TGTGCCAGTAGTAAGGAGGGATATCAGCCCCAGCATTTT. Its protein is CASSKEGYQPQHF.

This clonotype has ten or more counts. This sequence joins TRBV10-1 and TRBJ1-5; no clear D gene. Germline V CDR1 and CDR2: WNHNN, SYGVQD (reference sequence). V lost 5 bases and J 4 bases, leaving 15 bases between the germline ends. The CDR3 runs 15 residues. CDR3 loop: CASSPLAPRNQPQHF. For the CDR3, the DNA is TGCGCCAGCAGTCCCCTCGCCCCCAGGAATCAGCCCCAGCATTTT.

This clonotype was counted ten times or more. The genes are TRBV15 and TRBJ1-6, with unresolved D. CDR3 length: 16 amino acids. In germline, CDR1 is LNHNV, CDR2 YYDKDF (reference sequence). The V end lost 0 bases, the J end lost 7 bases, and 13 bases lay between the germline ends. CDR3 DNA sequence: TGTGCCACCAGCAGAGAAATCCAGCAGGCAAATTCACCCCTCCACTTT. Translation: CATSREIQQANSPLHF.

The genes are TRBV20-1 and TRBJ2-7; 7 nucleotides match TRBD1. This CDR3 contains 14 residues. Germline-derived CDR1 and CDR2 are DFQATT and SNEGSKA (reference sequence). The J segment lost 7 bases and the V segment lost 3 bases, leaving 12 bases of the junction unmatched. CDR3 DNA sequence: TGCAGTGCTAGGGACGACAGGGCGTACAATGAGCAGTACTTC. Its translation: CSARDDRAYNEQYF.

With respect to this clonotype: Possible read error: a much larger clone is one base away. V is TRBV6-5 and J is TRBJ1-4, with no clear D. Germline CDR1 is MNHEY and CDR2 is SVGAGI. The CDR3 is made up of 14 amino acids. The germline V and J ends were trimmed by 6 bases and 4 bases, with 12 bases remaining between them. CDR3 in amino acids: CASSPELGNEKLFF. The CDR3 DNA follows: TGTGCCAGCAGCCCCGAGCTGGGTAATGAAAAACTGTTTTTT.

The sample holds many counts of this clonotype. The V gene is TRBV29-1, the J gene TRBJ2-7, with 8 bases matching TRBD2. The germline CDR1 and CDR2 sequences are SQVTM and ANQGSEA. The CDR3 spans 14 residues. V dropped 6 bases and J dropped 4; count of bases not matched to a gene: 11. CDR3 coding DNA: TGCAGCGTCGGGGAGGGGAGCGGGGGATACGAGCAGTACTTC. It translates to CSVGEGSGGYEQYF.

This clonotype came up a few times. This chain links TRBV20-1 with TRBJ1-6, with TRBD1 matching over 10 bases. This CDR3 has 18 amino acids. V lost 6 bases to trimming and J lost 7 bases; unmatched junction nucleotides: 18. The germline gives CDR1 DFQATT, CDR2 SNEGSKA (reference sequence). This CDR3 is CSAFLGTGAHYSNSPLHF. The CDR3 DNA sequence: TGCAGTGCATTCCTCGGGACAGGGGCCCACTATTCCAATTCACCCCTCCACTTT.

This clonotype turned up a few times. The genes are TRBV6-1 and TRBJ2-5; D might be TRBD2 (6 bases). Germline-derived CDR1 and CDR2 are MNHNS and SASEGT. Trimming shortened V by 8 bases and J by 4 bases, and 14 bases separated the two germline ends. CDR3 length equals 13 residues. The chain's CDR3 is CASAGRLGETQYF. DNA for the CDR3: TGTGCCAGCGCGGGGCGGTTAGGAGAGACCCAGTACTTC.

The V call is TRBV20-1, the J call TRBJ2-7, with 7 bases that match TRBD2. With 0 bases clipped from V and 0 bases from J, the junction kept 5 bases outside the gene matches. The CDR3 is 15 amino acids. Germline CDR1 reads DFQATT; CDR2 reads SNEGSKA (reference sequence). CDR3 bases: TGCAGTGCTAGAGAGGGAGGGATGCTCTCCTACGAGCAGTACTTC. Its translation: CSAREGGMLSYEQYF.

In its sample, this clonotype was seen many times. The chain uses TRBV7-9 and TRBJ1-2; TRBD1 matches at 12 bases. Trimming took 1 base from V and 5 from J; bases not matched to a gene: 2. Germline V CDR1 and CDR2: SEHNR, FQNEAQ (reference sequence). The CDR3 runs to 15 residues. Written as DNA, the CDR3 is TGTGCCAGCAGCTTAGGGGGACAGGGGGCGTATGGCTACACCTTC. It translates to CASSLGGQGAYGYTF.

The chain couples TRBV2 to TRBJ1-6; maybe TRBD1 (6 bases). The V gene lost 6 bases and the J gene lost 13 bases, with 22 bases spanning the gap. The germline CDR1 and CDR2 sequences are SNHLY and FYNNEI. The CDR3 has 15 amino acids. CDR3 bases: TGTGCCAGCAGCGAATTTGGGGGCTTGGATCAGCCCCTCCACTTT. Its protein product is CASSEFGGLDQPLHF. Full variable domain (rest looked up from reference TRBV2 and TRBJ1-6): EPEVTQTPSHQVTQMGQEVILRCVPISNHLYFYWYRQILGQKVEFLVSFYNNEISEKSEIFDDQFSVERPDGSNFTLKIRSTKLEDSAMYFCASSEFGGLDQPLHFGNGTRLTVT.

Notes on this clonotype: A clone one base away is much larger, so this may be a read error. The chain is built from TRBV2 and TRBJ2-5, with 8 bases identical to TRBD2. V was pared by 10 bases and J by 4 bases, with 14 bases of the junction left unmatched. CDR1 and CDR2 (germline): SNHLY, FYNNEI. CDR3 size: 15 residues. DNA of the CDR3: TGTGCCACCCCTGGACTAGCAGAGACACGAGAGACCCAGTACTTC. Its translation: CATPGLAETRETQYF.

J is TRBJ2-7 and V is TRBV6-5, with D possibly being TRBD1 or TRBD2 (5 bases each). Germline loops: CDR1 MNHEY, CDR2 SVGAGI. The CDR3 sequence is 15 residues long. V lost 2 bases to trimming and J lost 5 bases, with 16 bases between them. The chain's CDR3 is CASSYEGIWIHEQYF. The CDR3 bases are TGTGCCAGCAGTTACGAGGGGATATGGATCCACGAGCAGTACTTC.

The chain employs TRBV14 and TRBJ2-2; 7 bases agree with TRBD2. There are 15 residues in the CDR3. Per germline, CDR1 SGHDN and CDR2 FVKESK. Trimming cost V 3 bases and J 5 bases; bases outside gene matches: 6. DNA of the CDR3: TGTGCCAGCAGCCACCCTCGGGGGGAGACCGGGGAGCTGTTTTTT. Translating it yields CASSHPRGETGELFF.

The gene calls are TRBV2 and TRBJ2-7, with 9 bases fitting TRBD2. Germline CDR1 and CDR2: SNHLY and FYNNEI. Trimming removed 6 bases from V and 3 bases from J; junction bases left unmatched: 9. The length of the CDR3 is 15 residues. The CDR3 coding sequence is TGTGCCAGCAGCCCCTCGACTAGCGGAGACTACGAGCAGTACTTC. Protein: CASSPSTSGDYEQYF.

The chain joins TRBV7-2 to TRBJ2-2; 14 bases are a match to TRBD2. V was pared by 5 bases and J by 2 bases, with 13 bases of the junction left unmatched. This CDR3 comprises 20 residues. Germline V gene lookup returns CDR1 SGHTA and CDR2 FQGNSA. The CDR3 loop reads CASSALPGLAGAENTGELFF. CDR3 DNA: TGTGCCAGCAGCGCGCTCCCGGGACTAGCGGGAGCGGAAAACACCGGGGAGCTGTTTTTT.

This chain joins TRBV29-1 and TRBJ2-7; TRBD2 is a possible D gene (6 bases). The J call may be wrong; the DNA end is better matched by TRBJ2-1. The CDR3 consists of 13 residues. Per germline, CDR1 SQVTM and CDR2 ANQGSEA. The CDR3 sequence is CSVRTGVSHEQFF. In DNA, the CDR3 is TGCAGCGTTCGTACGGGAGTAAGCCATGAGCAGTTCTTC.

The genes are TRBV19 and TRBJ1-5; D remains unclear. V was clipped by 1 base and J by 11 bases, with 18 bases between them. In germline, CDR1 is LNHDA, CDR2 SQIVND (reference sequence). The CDR3 has 15 amino acids. CDR3 region: CASSIAGSGAETQHF. The CDR3 DNA reads TGTGCCAGTAGTATAGCCGGTAGCGGTGCTGAGACCCAGCATTTT.

This clonotype was detected only a few times. The V and J genes are TRBV7-2 and TRBJ2-7, with D perhaps given as TRBD1 or TRBD2 (5 bases each). Germline loops: CDR1 SGHTA, CDR2 FQGNSA. This CDR3 region has 14 residues. V shed 2 bases and J shed 5 bases, with 13 bases lying between them. CDR3: CASSLTIWDHEQYF. CDR3 coding DNA: TGTGCCAGCAGCTTAACGATCTGGGACCACGAGCAGTACTTC. The entire variable domain, with the rest obtained from reference TRBV7-2 and TRBJ2-7, is as follows: GAGVSQSPSNKVTEKGKDVELRCDPISGHTALYWYRQSLGQGLEFLIYFQGNSAPDKSGLPSDRFSAERTGGSVSTLTIQRTQQEDSAVYLCASSLTIWDHEQYFGPGTRLTVT.

As concerns this clonotype: A read error may be the cause here, since a much bigger clone is one base away. The chain recombines TRBV9 with TRBJ2-5, with D perhaps matching TRBD1 (5 bases). Germline CDR1 reads SGDLS; CDR2 reads YYNGEE. CDR3 size: 13 residues. This chain's CDR3 is CAGSVDSKETQYF. CDR3 bases: TGTGCCGGCAGCGTAGACAGTAAAGAGACCCAGTACTTC.

As to this clonotype: The conserved closing phenylalanine or tryptophan is absent in this CDR3, likely reflecting a read error. The rearrangement uses TRBV5-4 and TRBJ2-7, with no clear D. The V and J ends lost 0 bases and 2 bases respectively, with 12 bases between them. Per germline, CDR1 SGHNT and CDR2 YYREEE (reference sequence). This CDR3 contains 15 residues. This chain's CDR3 is CASSLVETGAYEQYL. The CDR3 nucleotides read TGTGCCAGCAGCTTGGTTGAGACCGGAGCCTACGAGCAGTACCTC.

The DNA for the CDR3 is TGCGCCAGCAGCCAAGATTGGGGGGATGGGGCCAACGTCCTGACTTTC. It is translated as CASSQDWGDGANVLTF. The chain uses TRBV5-1 and TRBJ2-6; possible D gene TRBD2, 6 bases. This CDR3 contains 16 residues. V lost 4 bases, J lost 3 bases, and 14 bases lay in between. Germline CDR1 is SGHRS and CDR2 is YFSETQ.